This T cell receptor beta chain was found in a study of beta chain features in type 1 diabetes. Background on the study: Patients shared similar age, gender and cell yields with healthy donors.

Isolation of CD4+ naive, central memory, regulatory and stem cell-like memory cells was achieved by sorting via CD45RO/CCR7/CD25/CD127/CD95/CD27. Expressed TCRB transcripts were sequenced because the entire RNA isolate underwent reverse transcription. Assay used: immunoSEQ multiplex PCR; TCRdb lists only in-frame clones, some missing. Found here are more than 250,000 clones, 24% of them singletons; the top ten hold 0.012%. General study results and limits: TCRB CDR3s were moderately but significantly shorter in Type 1 diabetes patients in all four CD4+ subsets. A definitive answer on HLA type influencing TCRB rearrangement was not reached here.

A remark on this clone: Its antigen is not known.

CDR1 and CDR2 from the germline V gene are MDHEN and SYDVKM. V was shortened by 2 bases and J by 7 bases, with 9 bases between the two germline ends. The CDR3 totals 13 residues. V gene TRBV28 combines with J gene TRBJ2-1; possibly TRBD1 for D (6 bases). The TCR originated in a woman aged 30 to 39 with type 1 diabetes. Sequenced sample: naive CD4+ T cells from blood. The CDR3 DNA is TGTGCCAGCAGTTTACCGGACAGAAATGAGCAGTTCTTC. Its translation: CASSLPDRNEQFF. Together with reference TRBV28 and TRBJ2-1, the CDR3 gives the full variable domain: DVKVTQSSRYLVKRTGEKVFLECVQDMDHENMFWYRQDPGLGLRLIYFSYDVKMKEKGDIPEGYSVSREKKERFSLILESASTNQTSMYLCASSLPDRNEQFFGPGTRLTVL.